The 24 T cell receptor beta chains in this list originate from one sample, sequenced in a study of shared clonotypes between healthy human individuals. Data came from immunoSEQ multiplex PCR; TCRdb stores just in-frame clones and leaves some out. The sample shows roughly 660,000 clones, 90% of them seen only once. The material sequenced was memory CD8+ T cells from PBMCs. Documented subset: CD45RO+ cells pooled with CCR7-negative TemRA cells. These receptors originate from a man aged 18 to 30 in good health. Some clones in this sample may be carry-over from other donors' samples.

The V and J genes are TRBV29-1 and TRBJ2-7, with D perhaps matching TRBD2 (7 bases). There are 13 residues in the CDR3. Trimming removed 6 bases from V and 3 bases from J, with 15 bases in between. Germline-derived CDR1 and CDR2 are SQVTM and ANQGSEA. The CDR3 sequence: CSVDWGGGYEQYF. In DNA form, the CDR3 reads TGCAGCGTGGATTGGGGAGGGGGCTACGAGCAGTACTTC.

This chain joins TRBV7-2 and TRBJ2-7; TRBD1 matches at 7 bases. CDR1 and CDR2 (germline): SGHTA, FQGNSA. The CDR3 is made up of 15 amino acids. With V trimmed by 1 base and J by 2 bases, 5 bases remained unmatched. CDR3 sequence reads: CASSLVTGQTYEQYF. The CDR3 region has the DNA TGTGCCAGCAGCTTAGTTACGGGACAGACCTACGAGCAGTACTTC. The whole variable domain, filled in from reference TRBV7-2 and TRBJ2-7, reads GAGVSQSPSNKVTEKGKDVELRCDPISGHTALYWYRQSLGQGLEFLIYFQGNSAPDKSGLPSDRFSAERTGGSVSTLTIQRTQQEDSAVYLCASSLVTGQTYEQYFGPGTRLTVT.

The chain carries TRBV7-9 and TRBJ2-5; a weak D match, TRBD2 (5 bases). CDR1 is SEHNR, CDR2 FQNEAQ, per germline (reference sequence). The CDR3 runs to 15 residues. Trimming removed 6 bases at V and 1 base at J, with 15 bases between. CDR3 protein: CASSLRREIQETQYF. As DNA, the CDR3 is TGTGCCAGCAGTCTCAGACGGGAAATCCAAGAGACCCAGTACTTC.

This clone was seen just once. The chain couples TRBV30 to TRBJ1-2, with 9 bases that match TRBD1. The CDR3 totals 14 residues. CDR1 and CDR2 (germline): GTSNPN, SVGIG (reference sequence). V gave up 6 bases and J gave up 7 bases; unmatched junction bases: 12. CDR3 in amino acids: CACPGQGPSIGYTF. CDR3 sequence (DNA): TGTGCCTGCCCGGGACAGGGTCCCTCAATTGGCTACACCTTC.

V and J are TRBV27 and TRBJ2-1; D call uncertain. The CDR3 contains 15 residues. Germline assignment: CDR1 MNHEY and CDR2 SMNVEV (reference sequence). The V and J ends lost 0 bases and 0 bases respectively, with 6 bases between them. CDR3 sequence (DNA): TGTGCCAGCAGTTTATCCGAGAGCTCCTACAATGAGCAGTTCTTC. This codes for CASSLSESSYNEQFF.

This CDR3 reads CASSLTRETYEQYF. The DNA of the CDR3 is TGTGCCAGCAGCCTAACCCGGGAGACCTACGAGCAGTACTTC. The rearrangement links TRBV5-4 to TRBJ2-7, with D tentatively TRBD2 (6 bases). V lost 4 bases, J lost 2 bases, and 13 bases lay in between. Germline assignment: CDR1 SGHNT and CDR2 YYREEE (reference sequence). CDR3 size: 14 residues.

This chain connects TRBV28 to TRBJ2-5; no firm D call. There are 14 residues in the CDR3. V lost 3 bases to trimming and J lost 5 bases, with 13 bases between them. CDR1 is MDHEN, CDR2 SYDVKM, per germline. This chain's CDR3 is CASSLVGTEETQYF. The CDR3 nucleotides are TGTGCCAGCAGTTTGGTCGGAACAGAGGAGACCCAGTACTTC.

This clone has a single count. This rearrangement joins TRBV6-1 to TRBJ1-5, with a weak D call TRBD1 (5 bases). Per the germline V gene, CDR1 is MNHNS and CDR2 is SASEGT. The CDR3 has 13 residues. Trimming shortened V by 4 bases and J by 6 bases, and 10 bases separated the two germline ends. The DNA of the CDR3 is TGTGCCAGCAGTGGGGGGTGGGGTCAGCCCCAGCATTTT. This translates into CASSGGWGQPQHF.

This chain uses TRBV25-1 with TRBJ2-1; 11 bases are shared with TRBD2. V gave up 5 bases and J gave up 5 bases; unmatched junction bases: 8. Germline V gene data show CDR1 as MGHDK and CDR2 as SYGVNS. The CDR3 has 16 residues. The CDR3: CASSRFGTSGDNEQFF. CDR3 DNA: TGTGCCAGCAGTAGATTCGGGACTAGCGGCGACAATGAGCAGTTCTTC.

This chain joins TRBV28 and TRBJ1-5; tentatively, D is TRBD1 (5 bases). V shed 3 bases and J shed 7 bases, with 10 bases lying between them. This CDR3 spans 13 amino acids. CDR1 MDHEN and CDR2 SYDVKM come from the germline V gene. CDR3 nucleotides: TGTGCCAGCAGTTTCTGGGGGGGACAGCCCCAGCATTTT. This codes for CASSFWGGQPQHF.

The chain carries TRBV5-1 and TRBJ2-5; weak D call: TRBD2 (6 bases). Germline V CDR1 and CDR2: SGHRS, YFSETQ. The ends were cut back, 4 bases at V and 4 bases at J, with 17 bases in the middle. The CDR3 contains 15 residues. This CDR3 is CASSPRDSVIETQYF. As DNA, the CDR3 is TGCGCCAGCAGCCCCCGGGACTCAGTTATAGAGACCCAGTACTTC.

The V call is TRBV6-4, the J call TRBJ2-2; 8 nucleotides line up with TRBD2. This CDR3 is built from 15 residues. Germline lookup yields CDR1 MRHNA and CDR2 SNTAGT. The V and J ends lost 6 bases and 1 base, in that order; junction bases with no gene match: 4. The CDR3 DNA is TGTGCCAGCAGGTTAGCGGGATTGAACACCGGGGAGCTGTTTTTT. Translation gives CASRLAGLNTGELFF.

This clone has a count of ten or more. At one end the junction does not follow the germline gene, possibly because of a read error. Other nucleotide sequences in the sample specify the same CDR3. The chain joins TRBV5-5 to TRBJ1-2, with 10 nucleotides matching TRBD1. The CDR3 covers 13 residues. CDR1 is SGHKS, CDR2 YYEKEE, per germline (reference sequence). As DNA, the CDR3 is TGTGCCAGCAGCCCTGGGACAGGGGTAGATCTTGACTTC. Residues: CASSPGTGVDLDF.

J is TRBJ2-1 and V is TRBV6-4, with 9 positions matching TRBD2. V dropped 4 bases and J dropped 1; count of bases not matched to a gene: 2. The CDR3 consists of 15 residues. The V gene's germline CDR1 is MRHNA and CDR2 SNTAGT. The CDR3 nucleotides read TGTGCCAGCAGTGCAGCGGGAGGTTCCTACAATGAGCAGTTCTTC. It yields the protein CASSAAGGSYNEQFF.

The J gene is TRBJ1-3, the V gene TRBV9, with TRBD1 matching 8 bases. The CDR3 is 15 amino acids. Germline values: CDR1 SGDLS, CDR2 YYNGEE. Unmatched junction bases numbered 7, after V lost 2 bases and J lost 6 bases. Here the CDR3 reads CASSVRQGAENTIYF. As DNA, the CDR3 is TGTGCCAGCAGCGTGCGGCAGGGGGCCGAAAACACCATATATTTT.

Only a few counts were recorded for this clone. The chain links TRBV6-4 to TRBJ2-1; 9 positions agree with TRBD2. From germline, CDR1 is MRHNA and CDR2 SNTAGT. The CDR3 covers 16 residues. V shed 6 bases and J 0 bases; nucleotides not matched to a gene: 6. DNA for the CDR3: TGTGCCAGCAGCTTTAGCGGGAGTAGCTCCTACAATGAGCAGTTCTTC. Amino acid sequence: CASSFSGSSSYNEQFF.

CDR3 nucleotides: TGTGCCAGTAGTAGCCGGGACAGGGACGAGCAGTACTTC. The encoded protein is CASSSRDRDEQYF. This chain uses TRBV19 with TRBJ2-7, with 9 nucleotides matching TRBD1. CDR3 length: 13 residues. V was clipped by 4 bases and J by 5 bases; unmatched bases: 3. The germline V gene encodes CDR1 LNHDA and CDR2 SQIVND (reference sequence).

The chain employs TRBV6-1 and TRBJ2-4; D is undetermined. CDR1 is MNHNS, CDR2 SASEGT, per germline. The CDR3 extends over 15 amino acids. Trimming left V 4 bases short and J 0 bases short, with 10 bases between. The CDR3 nucleotides read TGTGCCAGCAGTGTGGGCCGACTAGCCAAAAACATTCAGTACTTC. The encoded protein is CASSVGRLAKNIQYF.

J is TRBJ2-7 and V is TRBV5-1, with TRBD1 identical over 9 bases. J lost 3 bases, V lost 1 base, and 8 bases had no gene match. This CDR3 is 16 amino acids long. The germline CDR1 and CDR2 sequences are SGHRS and YFSETQ. Here the CDR3 DNA reads TGCGCCAGCAGCTTGACCAACAGGGGGCGATTCTACGAGCAGTACTTC. It specifies CASSLTNRGRFYEQYF.

The V gene is TRBV6-5, the J gene TRBJ1-4; D gene unclear. Germline CDR1 MNHEY, CDR2 SVGAGI. The CDR3 runs to 14 residues. V was trimmed by 4 bases and J by 0 bases, leaving 6 bases between them. The CDR3 loop is CASSLTTTNEKLFF. Written as DNA, the CDR3 is TGTGCCAGCAGTTTGACAACAACTAATGAAAAACTGTTTTTT.

This clone was detected a few times. This sequence joins TRBV14 and TRBJ2-2; D is tentatively TRBD1 or TRBD2 (5 bases each). Germline values: CDR1 SGHDN, CDR2 FVKESK. Deletions cut 0 bases from V and 7 bases from J, with 15 bases between. The CDR3 runs to 16 residues. This CDR3 reads CASSQDPGGRNGELFF. The CDR3 region has the DNA TGTGCCAGCAGCCAAGATCCTGGGGGAAGAAACGGGGAGCTGTTTTTT.

The rearrangement joins TRBV7-2 to TRBJ1-5; TRBD1 matches at 9 bases. The CDR3 is made up of 19 amino acids. Trimming at V came to 4 bases and at J to 2 bases, leaving 15 bases not matched to a gene. Germline V gene lookup returns CDR1 SGHTA and CDR2 FQGNSA. CDR3: CASSSGQGPYQSGNQPQHF. The CDR3 DNA reads TGTGCCAGCAGCTCCGGACAGGGGCCATACCAGAGTGGCAATCAGCCCCAGCATTTT.

The V gene is TRBV5-6, the J gene TRBJ2-2; D is unclear. The germline V gene encodes CDR1 SGHDT and CDR2 YYEEEE. The CDR3 loop spans 15 amino acids. Between the trimmed V and J ends, which lost 0 bases and 4 bases, there was a span of 10 bases. DNA of the CDR3: TGTGCCAGCAGCTTGGGCACCTCCGTCACCGGGGAGCTGTTTTTT. This codes for CASSLGTSVTGELFF.

This sequence joins TRBV27 and TRBJ2-7; 9 positions agree with TRBD1. The germline V gene encodes CDR1 MNHEY and CDR2 SMNVEV (reference sequence). With 8 bases clipped from V and 1 base from J, the junction kept 12 bases outside the gene matches. CDR3 size: 16 residues. As DNA, the CDR3 is TGTGCCAGCCATTCCCCTGTGGACAGGGGATCCTACGAGCAGTACTTC. This sequence encodes CASHSPVDRGSYEQYF.